This is a list of T cell receptor beta chains from one sample in a study of cytomegalovirus exposure and HLA in healthy donors. The data were produced by immunoSEQ multiplex PCR, yet TCRdb's version contains in-frame clones alone and is incomplete. This table has over 120,000 clones, 77% appearing once. What was sequenced was PBMCs. These receptors all stem from a male donor in good health and CMV-seronegative. CDR3s include the opening cysteine and the closing phenylalanine or tryptophan. The D gene is left open where the match is weak. Some rows have no size entry. The others give once, few or many, or a class for an expanded clone.

D,V,J,length,size,CDR3,DNA
NA,TRBV6-1,TRBJ1-1,13,once,CASSEQGNTEAFF,TGTGCCAGCAGTGAACAGGGGAACACTGAAGCTTTCTTT
TRBD1,TRBV5-1,TRBJ2-5,15,NA,CASSFGTGGEETQYF,TGCGCCAGCAGCTTCGGGACAGGGGGGGAAGAGACCCAGTACTTC
TRBD1,TRBV5-4,TRBJ1-2,14,NA,CASGPPEGAGGYTF,TGTGCCAGCGGGCCTCCAGAGGGGGCGGGTGGCTACACCTTC
TRBD1,TRBV19,TRBJ1-2,14,NA,CASTRQGLGYGYTF,TGTGCCAGTACCCGACAGGGGCTGGGCTATGGCTACACCTTC
NA,TRBV7-6,TRBJ2-1,17,few,CASSLKGQKSSYNEQFF,TGTGCCAGCAGTTTGAAGGGGCAGAAGAGCTCCTACAATGAGCAGTTCTTC
NA,TRBV7-5,TRBJ2-2,15,NA,CARSWGLILDRGAVF,TGTGCCAGAAGCTGGGGACTTATCCTAGACCGGGGAGCTGTTTTT
TRBD1,TRBV25-1,TRBJ1-6,18,NA,CASSGGTGRSSYNSPLHF,TGTGCCAGCAGTGGGGGGACAGGGCGAAGCTCCTATAATTCACCCCTCCACTTT
TRBD2,TRBV6-4,TRBJ2-2,14,few,CASSGDYHTGELFF,TGTGCCAGCAGTGGGGACTACCACACCGGGGAGCTGTTTTTT
NA,TRBV27,TRBJ2-1,15,NA,CASSLMGGSYNEQFF,TGTGCCAGCAGTTTAATGGGGGGTTCCTACAATGAGCAGTTCTTC
TRBD2,TRBV2,TRBJ2-5,16,few,CASSETSGGDQETQYF,TGTGCCAGCAGTGAAACTAGCGGGGGGGACCAAGAGACCCAGTACTTC
NA,TRBV6-6,TRBJ1-1,13,NA,CASSYSIRGEAFF,TGTGCCAGCAGTTACTCGATAAGGGGAGAAGCTTTCTTT
TRBD2,TRBV9,TRBJ2-5,16,few,CASSVGTSGGVETQYF,TGTGCCAGCAGCGTAGGGACTAGCGGGGGGGTGGAGACCCAGTACTTC
TRBD1,TRBV6-1,TRBJ1-6,13,NA,CASRQGRNSPLHF,TGTGCCAGCCGACAGGGGCGTAATTCACCCCTCCACTTT
TRBD2,TRBV23-1,TRBJ2-1,17,few,CASSQESSGRAYNEQFF,TGCGCCAGCAGTCAAGAGTCTAGCGGGAGGGCCTACAATGAGCAGTTCTTC
NA,TRBV27,TRBJ2-6,15,NA,CASKNRNSGANVLTF,TGTGCCAGCAAGAACAGGAACTCTGGGGCCAACGTCCTGACTTTC
NA,TRBV7-2,TRBJ1-5,15,NA,CASSLRVQGFQPQHF,TGTGCCAGCAGCTTAAGGGTTCAGGGGTTTCAGCCCCAGCATTTT
NA,TRBV5-1,TRBJ2-2,16,NA,CASSLSTGPNTGELFF,TGCGCCAGCAGCCTTTCGACAGGACCGAACACCGGGGAGCTGTTTTTT
NA,TRBV4-3,TRBJ2-5,15,few,CASSQEGRKQETQYF,TGCGCCAGCAGCCAAGAGGGCCGTAAGCAAGAGACCCAGTACTTC
NA,TRBV6-6,TRBJ1-3,14,medium-sized,CASEAGVSGNTIYF,TGTGCCAGCGAGGCAGGGGTCTCTGGAAACACCATATATTTT
TRBD2,TRBV5-1,TRBJ2-7,14,NA,CASSTLAGGTEQYF,TGCGCCAGCAGCACTCTAGCGGGAGGGACCGAGCAGTACTTC
NA,TRBV15,TRBJ2-7,14,once,CATSRKGSFYEQYF,TGTGCCACCAGCAGGAAAGGGAGTTTCTACGAGCAGTACTTC
NA,TRBV19,TRBJ2-5,14,NA,CASSIGGQQETQYF,TGTGCCAGTAGTATAGGCGGACAACAAGAGACCCAGTACTTC
NA,TRBV5-1,TRBJ2-5,14,NA,CASSMTQPQETQYF,TGCGCCAGCAGCATGACACAGCCTCAAGAGACCCAGTACTTC
NA,TRBV11-3,TRBJ2-2,14,NA,CASSLVGGTGELFF,TGTGCCAGCAGCTTAGTCGGGGGCACCGGGGAGCTGTTTTTT
TRBD1,TRBV10-3,TRBJ2-6,18,NA,CAINAGGAPSSGANVLTF,TGTGCCATCAACGCAGGGGGCGCGCCCAGCTCTGGGGCCAACGTCCTGACTTTC
TRBD2,TRBV4-1,TRBJ2-7,17,NA,CASSQGGTSGWDYEQYF,TGCGCCAGCAGCCAAGGAGGGACTAGCGGTTGGGACTACGAGCAGTACTTC
NA,TRBV7-9,TRBJ2-5,15,NA,CSSSLEQAGGETQYF,TGTTCCAGCAGCTTAGAGCAGGCCGGGGGAGAGACCCAGTACTTC
TRBD2,TRBV9,TRBJ2-1,15,NA,CASSLSPGRGDEQFF,TGTGCCAGCAGCTTATCCCCCGGGAGGGGGGATGAGCAGTTCTTC
NA,TRBV13,TRBJ2-6,14,NA,CASGRESGANGLTF,TGTGCCAGCGGTAGGGAATCTGGGGCCAACGGCCTGACTTTC
TRBD2,TRBV7-2,TRBJ2-2,16,NA,CASSFSGTSRTGELFF,TGTGCCAGCAGCTTTTCCGGGACTAGCAGGACCGGGGAGCTGTTTTTT
NA,TRBV5-6,TRBJ2-7,16,NA,CASSLGGGSRSYEQYF,TGTGCCAGCAGCTTGGGGGGCGGTTCTAGGTCCTACGAGCAGTACTTC
NA,TRBV2,TRBJ1-2,13,NA,CASRTDYNYGYTF,TGTGCCAGCAGGACGGACTATAACTATGGCTACACCTTC
NA,TRBV12-5,TRBJ2-3,12,NA,CASAHYTDTQYF,TGTGCTAGTGCCCACTACACAGATACGCAGTATTTT
NA,TRBV11-3,TRBJ1-3,15,NA,CASSLATGSGNTIYF,TGTGCCAGCAGCTTAGCGACAGGCTCTGGAAACACCATATATTTT
TRBD2,TRBV25-1,TRBJ2-3,18,NA,CASSDVSGGPLSTDTQYF,TGTGCCAGCAGTGACGTTAGCGGGGGCCCTCTTAGCACAGATACGCAGTATTTT
TRBD2,TRBV5-5,TRBJ2-5,16,NA,CASSLGLAGGQETQYF,TGTGCCAGCAGCCTCGGACTAGCGGGGGGACAAGAGACCCAGTACTTC
TRBD2,TRBV2,TRBJ2-1,16,few,CASSEITSGRDNEQFF,TGTGCCAGCAGTGAAATCACTAGCGGGAGAGACAATGAGCAGTTCTTC
TRBD1,TRBV11-2,TRBJ2-7,15,NA,CASSLDMTGWYEQYF,TGTGCCAGCAGCTTAGATATGACAGGGTGGTACGAGCAGTACTTC
NA,TRBV7-9,TRBJ2-2,16,NA,CASSSNDGIRTGELFF,TGTGCCAGCAGCTCTAATGACGGGATCCGGACCGGGGAGCTGTTTTTT
NA,TRBV7-9,TRBJ2-1,12,NA,CASSPENNEQFF,TGTGCCAGCAGCCCAGAAAACAATGAGCAGTTCTTC
TRBD2,TRBV19,TRBJ2-3,18,NA,CASSLIGEAGVDRYTQYF,TGTGCCAGTAGTCTCATAGGAGAAGCGGGGGTCGACCGTTATACGCAGTATTTT
TRBD2,TRBV28,TRBJ2-1,14,NA,CATQRLAGVYEQFF,TGTGCCACACAGAGGCTAGCGGGAGTCTATGAGCAGTTCTTC
TRBD1,TRBV6-1,TRBJ1-1,18,once,CASSESYGTGGAGTEAFF,TGTGCCAGCAGTGAATCCTACGGGACAGGGGGCGCGGGTACTGAAGCTTTCTTT
TRBD1,TRBV5-1,TRBJ2-3,16,NA,CASSLAGTGGADTQYF,TGCGCCAGCAGCTTGGCCGGGACAGGGGGCGCAGATACGCAGTATTTT
TRBD1,TRBV10-3,TRBJ1-2,13,NA,CAISGDRIYGYTF,TGTGCCATCAGTGGGGACAGGATCTATGGCTACACCTTC
TRBD2,TRBV10-3,TRBJ2-7,13,few,CAISLAEAYEQYF,TGTGCCATCAGTCTAGCGGAGGCCTACGAGCAGTACTTC
NA,TRBV18,TRBJ2-7,15,NA,CASSPGWGRAYEQYF,TGTGCCAGCTCACCAGGGTGGGGGCGCGCCTACGAGCAGTACTTC
TRBD1,TRBV7-9,TRBJ2-7,12,NA,CASSLSGGEQYF,TGTGCCAGCAGCTTGTCAGGGGGCGAGCAGTACTTC
NA,TRBV29-1,TRBJ1-2,11,few,CSVLADGGYTF,TGCAGCGTATTGGCCGACGGGGGCTACACCTTC
TRBD1,TRBV11-2,TRBJ1-2,13,once,CASSRTGGYGYTF,TGTGCCAGCAGCCGTACAGGGGGGTATGGCTACACCTTC
NA,TRBV27,TRBJ2-3,15,NA,CASSSPGTQWDTQYF,TGTGCCAGCAGTTCCCCCGGGACACAATGGGATACGCAGTATTTT
NA,TRBV30,TRBJ2-5,16,NA,CAWSVQGVWGTETQYF,TGTGCCTGGAGTGTACAGGGAGTGTGGGGAACGGAGACCCAGTACTTC
NA,TRBV30,TRBJ1-3,13,NA,CAWSPSSGNTIYF,TGTGCCTGGAGTCCGAGCTCTGGAAACACCATATATTTT